One T cell receptor (beta chain) is described in this entry. In the authors' workflow: Amplifying reference gene primers gave estimates of nucleated cell counts. Profiling relied on immunoSEQ multiplex PCR, and the TCRdb table lists in-frame clones only, not all of them. Clone size and the V and J calls come from that table; the DNA yielded D and trimming. The table has 85,000 to 95,000 clones, about 90% seen once. This record comes from a study of blood T cell repertoires in COVID-19. Across the whole study: Samples taken during acute and convalescent COVID-19 were collected in the United States, Italy and Spain.

Germline values: CDR1 SGHRS, CDR2 YFSETQ. The J segment lost 3 bases and the V segment lost 0 bases, leaving 8 bases of the junction unmatched. The CDR3 totals 16 residues. The source of this sequence is a human donor with acute or convalescent COVID-19. The donor label of this sample is uncertain. The chain combines TRBV5-1 with TRBJ2-7; 8 bases line up with TRBD2. The source material was peripheral blood. In DNA form, the CDR3 reads TGCGCCAGCAGCTTGGAAAGGGGGGCGGGGGGCTACGAGCAGTACTTC. Its protein product is CASSLERGAGGYEQYF.